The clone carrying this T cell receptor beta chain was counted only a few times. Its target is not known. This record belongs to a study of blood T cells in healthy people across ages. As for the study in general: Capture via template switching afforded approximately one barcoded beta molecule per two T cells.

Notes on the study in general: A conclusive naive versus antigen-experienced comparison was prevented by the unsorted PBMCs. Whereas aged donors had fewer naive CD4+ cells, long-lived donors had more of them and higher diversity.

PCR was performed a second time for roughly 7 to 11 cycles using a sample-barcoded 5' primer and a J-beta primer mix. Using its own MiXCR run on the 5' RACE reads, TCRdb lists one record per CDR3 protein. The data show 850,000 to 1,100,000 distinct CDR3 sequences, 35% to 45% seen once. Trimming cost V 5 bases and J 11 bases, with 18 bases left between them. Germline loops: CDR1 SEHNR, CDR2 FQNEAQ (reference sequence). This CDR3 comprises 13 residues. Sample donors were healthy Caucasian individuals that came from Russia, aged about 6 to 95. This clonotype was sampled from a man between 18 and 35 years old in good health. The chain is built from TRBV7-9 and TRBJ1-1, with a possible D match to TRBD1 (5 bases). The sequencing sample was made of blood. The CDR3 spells CASSTGAFNTAFF. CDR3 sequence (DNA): TGTGCCAGCAGCACCGGGGCTTTTAATACCGCTTTCTTT. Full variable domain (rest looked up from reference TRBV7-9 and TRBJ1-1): DTGVSQNPRHKITKRGQNVTFRCDPISEHNRLYWYRQTLGQGPEFLTYFQNEAQLEKSRLLSDRFSAERPKGSFSTLEIQRTEQGDSAMYLCASSTGAFNTAFFGQGTRLTVV.